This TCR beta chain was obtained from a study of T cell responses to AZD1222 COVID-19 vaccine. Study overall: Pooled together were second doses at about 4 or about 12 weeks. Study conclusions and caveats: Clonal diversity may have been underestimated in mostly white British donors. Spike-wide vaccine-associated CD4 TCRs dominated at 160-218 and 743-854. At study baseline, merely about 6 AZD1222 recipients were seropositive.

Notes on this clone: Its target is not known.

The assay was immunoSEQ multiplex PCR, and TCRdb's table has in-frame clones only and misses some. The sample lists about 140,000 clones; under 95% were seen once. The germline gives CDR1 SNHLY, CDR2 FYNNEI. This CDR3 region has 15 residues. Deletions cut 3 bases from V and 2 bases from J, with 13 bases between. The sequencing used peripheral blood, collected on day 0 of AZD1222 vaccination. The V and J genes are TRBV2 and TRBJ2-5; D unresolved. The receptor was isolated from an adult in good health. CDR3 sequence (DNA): TGTGCCAGCAGTGACTACGAGATGGATCAAGAGACCCAGTACTTC. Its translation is CASSDYEMDQETQYF. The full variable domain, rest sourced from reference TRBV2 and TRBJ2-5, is EPEVTQTPSHQVTQMGQEVILRCVPISNHLYFYWYRQILGQKVEFLVSFYNNEISEKSEIFDDQFSVERPDGSNFTLKIRSTKLEDSAMYFCASSDYEMDQETQYFGPGTRLLVL.